A selection of T cell receptor beta chains follows, all from one sample in a study of response to subunit inactivated influenza vaccine. One entry per CDR3 protein, called by TCRdb with MiXCR from the RT-PCR reads. The repertoire includes about 500,000 distinct CDR3 sequences, approximately 15% of them detected once, and 3% sits in the top ten. The sequencing here drew on CD4+ T cells sorted from PBMCs, taken 23 to 25 months after vaccination. These receptors came from a man in his fifties or sixties who received an inactivated influenza vaccine. Each CDR3 is given with its conserved first and last residue. D genes are given only for firm matches. The size field is filled for only some rows; it gives once, few, many or a size class.

clone_size j_call v_call d_call cdr3_nt cdr3_aa
- TRBJ2-7 TRBV28 - TGTGCCAGCAGTTTTTTGGGACACCCCGAGCAGTACTTC CASSFLGHPEQYF
few TRBJ2-1 TRBV7-6 - TGTGCCAGCAGCTTAGGGGGGTCCTGGGATGAGCAGTTCTTC CASSLGGSWDEQFF
few TRBJ2-3 TRBV2 - TGTGCCAGCAGGCGATCCTTAGCTAGCACAGATACGCAGTATTTT CASRRSLASTDTQYF
- TRBJ2-2 TRBV20-1 - TGCAGTGCTAGTTCGACGGTCGGCGGGAACACCGGGGAGCTGTTTTTT CSASSTVGGNTGELFF
- TRBJ2-4 TRBV3-1 TRBD2 TGTGCCAGCAGCCAAAAGCGGGAGGACAAAAACATTCAGTACTTC CASSQKREDKNIQYF
- TRBJ2-3 TRBV5-1 - TGCGCCAGCAACCCGGGGGGCCGATCGGTTGATACGCAGTATTTT CASNPGGRSVDTQYF
few TRBJ2-7 TRBV20-1 - TGCAGTGCCCCCCCAGCCAGGGATAGTAAGCAGTACTTC CSAPPARDSKQYF
many TRBJ2-4 TRBV2 TRBD1 TGTGCCAGCAGTGGACAGGGAAACATTCAGTACTTC CASSGQGNIQYF
- TRBJ1-1 TRBV6-5 - TGTGCCAGCGTTCCGGAGCAGGGGATGAACACTGAAGCTTTCTTT CASVPEQGMNTEAFF
- TRBJ2-5 TRBV4-2 - TGTGCCAGCAGCCATGAGAGTTCCAGCTGGGGGGAGACCCAGTACTTC CASSHESSSWGETQYF
few TRBJ2-3 TRBV20-1 TRBD1 TGCAGTGCTAGCGGGGACAGGGCCACAGATACGCAGTATTTT CSASGDRATDTQYF
- TRBJ2-3 TRBV10-3 TRBD2 TGTGCCATCAGTGCTAGCGGGAGCGGTGCAGATACGCAGTATTTT CAISASGSGADTQYF
- TRBJ2-1 TRBV20-1 TRBD2 TGCAGTGCTAGAGGTAGCGGGGCAGCCTCCTACAATGAGCAGTTCTTC CSARGSGAASYNEQFF
- TRBJ2-1 TRBV20-1 TRBD2 TGCAGTGCCCAGCCCACTAGCGGGCAGTACAATGAGCAGTTCTTC CSAQPTSGQYNEQFF
- TRBJ1-5 TRBV28 - TGTGCCAGCAGTTGGAGGTCCTATCAGCCCCAGCATTTT CASSWRSYQPQHF
- TRBJ1-1 TRBV10-2 - TGCGCCAGCAGCTTTGACAGGCCTAACTCTTTCTTT CASSFDRPNSFF
few TRBJ2-1 TRBV24-1 - TGTGCCACCAGTGATTCCCTTGGCACTAGCAGCAATGAGCAGTTCTTC CATSDSLGTSSNEQFF
- TRBJ2-5 TRBV7-2 - TGTGCCAGCAGCCAGGAGTTCGCCCAAGAGACCCAGTACTTC CASSQEFAQETQYF
- TRBJ2-1 TRBV6-2/TRBV6-3 TRBD2 TGTGCCAGCACACGGCGGGGGGCCTACAATGAGCAGTTCTTC CASTRRGAYNEQFF
few TRBJ2-7 TRBV5-1 - TGCGCCAGCAGTCGGGATACAAAGTCCTACGAGCAGTACTTC CASSRDTKSYEQYF
- TRBJ2-1 TRBV29-1 TRBD1 TGCAGCGTTGAAGATTCCGCCAGGGCAGGGGGCAATGAGCAGTTCTTC CSVEDSARAGGNEQFF
few TRBJ2-1 TRBV11-2 - TGTGCCAGCAGCTTAGGGGTCGATGAGCAGTTCTTC CASSLGVDEQFF
few TRBJ1-4 TRBV5-1 - TGCGCCAGCAGACGGGACCCGAATGAAAAACTGTTTTTT CASRRDPNEKLFF
- TRBJ1-1 TRBV7-9 - TGTGCCAGCATCCGTCCCCCTGAAGCTTTCTTT CASIRPPEAFF
- TRBJ2-1 TRBV24-1 - TGTGCCACCAGTGATTTGGTGGCGGCGGGGCAGTTCTTC CATSDLVAAGQFF
few TRBJ1-2 TRBV7-2 - TGTGCCAGCAGCGGGGGGGGTCGTGGTGGCTACACCTTC CASSGGGRGGYTF
- TRBJ2-2 TRBV7-3 - TGTGCCAGCAGTACCCAGCGCGCCGGGGAGCTGTTTTTT CASSTQRAGELFF
- TRBJ2-7 TRBV5-1 TRBD1 TGCGCCAGCAGCTTTGAGACAGGGAGCGCCTACGAGCAGTACTTC CASSFETGSAYEQYF
- TRBJ1-2 TRBV19 - TGTGCCAGTAGTCCGGGCAATGCTGGCTACACCTTC CASSPGNAGYTF
few TRBJ1-1 TRBV12-3/TRBV12-4 - TGTGCCAGCGCGGCGCGTCTGAACACTGAAGCTTTCTTT CASAARLNTEAFF
- TRBJ2-5 TRBV5-1 - TGCGCCAGCACTTACCAAGAGACCCAGTACTTC CASTYQETQYF
- TRBJ2-2 TRBV27 - TGTGCCAGCAGTTTTTTTCCCCCCGACCGGGCGGGGGCAACCACCGGGGAGCTGTTTTTT CASSFFPPDRAGATTGELFF
- TRBJ2-5 TRBV5-1 - TGCGCCAGCAGCTCGGGGACCGTATCACAAGAGACCCAGTACTTC CASSSGTVSQETQYF
many TRBJ2-5 TRBV7-2 TRBD1 TGTGCCAGCAGCTGGGACAGGGGCAGAGAGACCCAGTACTTC CASSWDRGRETQYF
few TRBJ2-3 TRBV12-3/TRBV12-4 TRBD2 TGTGCCAGCAGCTTATCGGGGGGGGCAAATACGCAGTATTTT CASSLSGGANTQYF
- TRBJ1-4 TRBV11-2 - TGTGCCAGCAGCTTAGAACCGACTAATGAAAAACTGTTTTTT CASSLEPTNEKLFF
- TRBJ2-7 TRBV12-3/TRBV12-4 - TGTGCCAGCAGTTTAGGGGGGTCGGGTGAGCAGTACTTC CASSLGGSGEQYF
- TRBJ1-2 TRBV7-2 - TGTGCCAGCAGCTTAGTTCAGGTTAACTATGGCTACACCTTC CASSLVQVNYGYTF
- TRBJ2-1 TRBV12-3/TRBV12-4 - TGTGCCAGTCGCTACGGGTTGGTCGCCGATGAGCAGTTCTTC CASRYGLVADEQFF
- TRBJ1-1 TRBV10-3 TRBD1 TGTGCCATCGAGGGACAGCTGAACACTGAAGCTTTCTTT CAIEGQLNTEAFF
few TRBJ1-4 TRBV20-1 - TGCAGTGCTAGAGATCCGAGACGGGCTAATGAAAAACTGTTTTTT CSARDPRRANEKLFF
many TRBJ2-7 TRBV5-5 - TGTGCCAGCAGCTTAGCGACTACCTACGAGCAGTACTTC CASSLATTYEQYF
few TRBJ1-4 TRBV10-3 - TGTGCCATCAGAGCAGGAGAAACTAATGAAAAACTGTTTTTT CAIRAGETNEKLFF
many TRBJ1-5 TRBV5-1 - TGCGCCAGCAGCTTGTCGGGGGACAATCAGCCCCAGCATTTT CASSLSGDNQPQHF
- TRBJ2-1 TRBV11-2 - TGTGCCAGCAGAATAGTAGAGAGCTCCTACAATGAGCAGTTCTTC CASRIVESSYNEQFF
- TRBJ2-2 TRBV4-3 TRBD2 TGCGCCAGCAGGCGGGAGTATAGCACCGGGGAGCTGTTTTTT CASRREYSTGELFF